Below are 21 T cell receptor beta chains sequenced from a single sample in a study of blood T cell repertoires in COVID-19. Repertoires were generated with immunoSEQ multiplex PCR, while TCRdb's copy carries only in-frame clones and drops some. The table lists around 360,000 clones, about 90% of them singletons, with 2.5% to 3% in the top ten. The sequenced sample was PBMCs or T cells enriched from blood (not recorded which). These TCRs come from a woman aged 25-40 years who had recovered from COVID-19.

This chain links TRBV5-6 with TRBJ2-7, with TRBD1 matching over 7 bases. From germline, CDR1 is SGHDT and CDR2 YYEEEE. The CDR3 has 12 amino acids. J lost 6 bases, V lost 4 bases, and 4 bases had no gene match. CDR3 region: CASSVTGTEQYF. DNA of the CDR3: TGTGCCAGCAGCGTGACAGGGACCGAGCAGTACTTC.

This clone was observed a few times. The chain couples TRBV9 to TRBJ1-6, with D perhaps TRBD1 (5 bases). CDR1 and CDR2 from the germline V gene are SGDLS and YYNGEE. The CDR3 contains 15 residues. V dropped 0 bases and J dropped 5 bases, with 9 bases sitting between them. This CDR3 is CASSVEGMNNSPLHF. In DNA, the CDR3 is TGTGCCAGCAGCGTAGAGGGGATGAATAATTCACCCCTCCACTTT.

The V gene is TRBV5-1, the J gene TRBJ1-2; D remains ambiguous. The CDR3 is 14 residues long. The germline V gene encodes CDR1 SGHRS and CDR2 YFSETQ. Deletions cut 4 bases from V and 4 bases from J, with 14 bases between. The CDR3 region is CASSAADIPYGYTF. Written as DNA, the CDR3 is TGCGCCAGCAGCGCAGCGGATATCCCCTATGGCTACACCTTC.

V usage is TRBV6-1 and J usage is TRBJ2-1, with 8 bases aligning to TRBD2. The CDR3 is 16 residues long. Germline CDR1 MNHNS, CDR2 SASEGT. The V and J ends lost 4 bases and 7 bases, in that order; junction bases with no gene match: 12. The DNA of the CDR3 is TGTGCCAGCAGTGTCTTACTAGCGGACAATGATAATGAGCAGTTCTTC. It encodes CASSVLLADNDNEQFF.

The rearrangement joins TRBV9 to TRBJ2-6, with D possibly matching TRBD2 (7 bases). Germline lookup yields CDR1 SGDLS and CDR2 YYNGEE. This CDR3 has 18 residues. Trimming left V 4 bases short and J 1 base short, with 18 bases between. The CDR3 sequence: CASSPRGDITSGANVLTF. The CDR3 DNA reads as TGTGCCAGCAGCCCCCGGGGGGACATTACTTCTGGGGCCAACGTCCTGACTTTC.

V gene TRBV4-1 combines with J gene TRBJ2-7; 9 nucleotides line up with TRBD2. Germline V gene data show CDR1 as MGHRA and CDR2 as YSYEKL. With 2 bases clipped from V and 6 bases from J, the junction kept 11 bases outside the gene matches. The CDR3 covers 16 residues. This chain's CDR3 is CASSQTSGTSLLEQYF. The CDR3 bases are TGCGCCAGCAGCCAAACAAGCGGGACTAGCCTTCTCGAGCAGTACTTC.

A few counts support this clone. This chain joins TRBV11-2 and TRBJ2-7; TRBD1 matches at 11 bases. The CDR3 contains 15 residues. CDR1 is SGHAT, CDR2 FQNNGV, per germline. The ends lost 3 bases at V and 0 bases at J; junction bases unmatched: 1. Here the CDR3 reads CASSFGTGGSYEQYF. In DNA form, the CDR3 reads TGTGCCAGCAGCTTCGGGACAGGGGGCTCCTACGAGCAGTACTTC.

This sequence joins TRBV5-6 and TRBJ1-1; tentatively, D is TRBD1 (6 bases). Trimming left V 1 base short and J 6 bases short, with 10 bases between. Per the germline V gene, CDR1 is SGHDT and CDR2 is YYEEEE. The CDR3 is 13 residues long. CDR3 coding DNA: TGTGCCAGCAGCTTGTGGGGGGGCCCTGAAGCTTTCTTT. Translation gives CASSLWGGPEAFF.

This clone has just one count. The CDR3 spells CASSILAGGSYEQYF. CDR3 coding DNA: TGTGCCAGCAGTATACTAGCGGGAGGTAGCTACGAGCAGTACTTC. The chain combines TRBV27 with TRBJ2-7; 12 nucleotides match TRBD2. Germline CDR1 and CDR2: MNHEY and SMNVEV (reference sequence). The CDR3 runs to 15 residues. Trimming cost V 5 bases and J 3 bases; bases outside gene matches: 5.

V and J are TRBV28 and TRBJ1-4; D possibly corresponds to TRBD1 (6 bases). Trimming pared 6 bases from V and 7 bases from J, leaving 27 bases between. This CDR3 is 18 amino acids long. Germline CDR1 MDHEN, CDR2 SYDVKM. This chain's CDR3 is CASSHSRQAVRLVEKLFF. The CDR3 coding sequence is TGTGCCAGCAGCCACTCAAGACAGGCGGTCCGTCTCGTTGAAAAACTGTTTTTT. The entire variable domain, with the rest obtained from reference TRBV28 and TRBJ1-4, is as follows: DVKVTQSSRYLVKRTGEKVFLECVQDMDHENMFWYRQDPGLGLRLIYFSYDVKMKEKGDIPEGYSVSREKKERFSLILESASTNQTSMYLCASSHSRQAVRLVEKLFFGSGTQLSVL.

The genes are TRBV11-2 and TRBJ2-7, with D uncertain. The CDR3 is 14 residues long. Germline CDR1 and CDR2: SGHAT and FQNNGV. V lost 5 bases and J 0 bases, leaving 11 bases between the germline ends. CDR3: CASSNHIASYEQYF. The CDR3, as DNA: TGTGCCAGCAGCAATCACATAGCCTCCTACGAGCAGTACTTC. Full variable domain (missing parts from reference TRBV11-2 and TRBJ2-7): EAGVAQSPRYKIIEKRQSVAFWCNPISGHATLYWYQQILGQGPKLLIQFQNNGVVDDSQLPKDRFSAERLKGVDSTLKIQPAKLEDSAVYLCASSNHIASYEQYFGPGTRLTVT.

This rearrangement joins TRBV5-1 to TRBJ2-3, with 10 nucleotides matching TRBD2. After removal of 0 bases from V and 5 bases from J, the junction contained 9 bases not matched to a gene. This CDR3 contains 17 residues. Germline V gives CDR1 SGHRS, CDR2 YFSETQ. Here the CDR3 DNA reads TGCGCCAGCAGCTTGGGACCAGCGGGAGGGCCGTTAGATACGCAGTATTTT. This encodes CASSLGPAGGPLDTQYF.

The rearrangement links TRBV24-1 to TRBJ1-2, with no clear D. V was cut by 3 bases and J by 5 bases, with 6 bases left in between. CDR3 length equals 12 residues. Germline loops: CDR1 KGHDR, CDR2 SFDVKD. CDR3: CATSDPIYGYTF. DNA of the CDR3: TGTGCCACCAGTGATCCAATTTATGGCTACACCTTC.

The gene calls are TRBV10-3 and TRBJ2-7; D perhaps matches TRBD2 (6 bases). The germline gives CDR1 ENHRY, CDR2 SYGVKD. V lost 7 bases and J lost 3, with 16 bases in between. The CDR3 covers 14 residues. CDR3 region: CAITPGGTFYEQYF. CDR3 coding DNA: TGTGCCATCACGCCGGGCGGGACCTTCTACGAGCAGTACTTC.

The V and J genes are TRBV29-1 and TRBJ2-3, with 12 bases fitting TRBD1. Germline trimming cut 8 bases from V and 6 bases from J; bases unmatched to any gene: 6. This CDR3 contains 13 residues. CDR1 is SQVTM, CDR2 ANQGSEA, per germline. The CDR3 reads CSLGGTGGDTQYF. The DNA for the CDR3 is TGCAGCCTGGGGGGGACAGGGGGCGATACGCAGTATTTT.

The chain employs TRBV5-1 and TRBJ2-2; D may be TRBD2 (6 bases). The CDR3 runs 14 residues. Germline CDR1 SGHRS, CDR2 YFSETQ. V was clipped by 6 bases and J by 2 bases, with 11 bases between them. Here the CDR3 reads CASMASVNTGELFF. CDR3 in DNA: TGCGCCAGCATGGCTAGCGTAAACACCGGGGAGCTGTTTTTT.

V is TRBV11-2 and J is TRBJ2-7; 8 positions agree with TRBD1. This CDR3 region has 16 residues. V shed 2 bases and J 4 bases; nucleotides not matched to a gene: 10. Germline values: CDR1 SGHAT, CDR2 FQNNGV. The chain's CDR3 is CASSLSVRTGFYEQYF. CDR3 coding DNA: TGTGCCAGCAGCTTAAGTGTTAGGACAGGGTTTTACGAGCAGTACTTC.

DNA of the CDR3: TGTGCCAGCAGTGACGGGACTAGCGACACAGATACGCAGTATTTT. It translates to CASSDGTSDTDTQYF. The V and J genes are TRBV6-4 and TRBJ2-3; 10 bases match TRBD2. V lost 2 bases, J lost 2 bases, and 1 base stayed unmatched. The CDR3 contains 15 residues. The germline V gene has CDR1 MRHNA and CDR2 SNTAGT.

This clone occurred once. CDR3 sequence reads: CACIDRGSYEQYF. The DNA of the CDR3 is TGTGCCTGCATTGACAGGGGTTCCTACGAGCAGTACTTC. This chain joins TRBV30 and TRBJ2-7; TRBD1 agrees at 8 bases. The V and J ends lost 6 bases and 1 base, in that order; junction bases with no gene match: 5. This CDR3 is 13 amino acids long. The germline V gene encodes CDR1 GTSNPN and CDR2 SVGIG (reference sequence). Full variable domain (missing parts from reference TRBV30 and TRBJ2-7): SQTIHQWPATLVQPVGSPLSLECTVEGTSNPNLYWYRQAAGRGLQLLFYSVGIGQISSEVPQNLSASRPQDRQFILSSKKLLLSDSGFYLCACIDRGSYEQYFGPGTRLTVT.

This clone was observed a handful of times. CDR3 DNA sequence: TGTGCCAGCAGCTTGCTTGGGACTAGCGGGAGTGTTGAGCAGTTCTTC. This codes for CASSLLGTSGSVEQFF. The chain has TRBV11-2 and TRBJ2-1; TRBD2 matches 14 bases. Germline V gene lookup returns CDR1 SGHAT and CDR2 FQNNGV. This CDR3 region has 16 residues. J gave up 9 bases and V 3 bases, and 7 bases lay outside the gene matches.

The genes are TRBV19 and TRBJ2-1; 9 nucleotides line up with TRBD2. The CDR3 is made up of 18 amino acids. After removal of 3 bases from V and 0 bases from J, the junction contained 9 bases not matched to a gene. From germline, CDR1 is LNHDA and CDR2 SQIVND (reference sequence). CDR3 in DNA: TGTGCCAGTAGTATCGAAACTAGCGGGCTTAGCTCCTACAATGAGCAGTTCTTC. It codes for CASSIETSGLSSYNEQFF.